These 19 T cell receptor beta chains were all obtained from the same sample, sequenced in a study of shared clonotypes between healthy human individuals. Only in-frame clones appear in the TCRdb table, and some are missing; sequencing was by immunoSEQ multiplex PCR. Of some 2,100,000 clones detected, under 97% appear once; the ten largest clones hold 0.13%. The sample consisted of naive CD4+ T cells sorted from blood. Subset defined: CD45RA+ positively selected. All receptors derive from a man between 18 and 35 years old in good health.

This clone was counted a single time. The CDR3 bases are TGTGCCAGCAGCCCGTCGGATGAGACAGGCCTAAGGAACGAGCAGTACTTC. As protein: CASSPSDETGLRNEQYF. The chain has TRBV14 and TRBJ2-7, with a possible D match to TRBD1 (6 bases). Germline assignment: CDR1 SGHDN and CDR2 FVKESK. V was trimmed by 4 bases and J by 5 bases, leaving 24 bases between them. The length of the CDR3 is 17 residues.

The genes are TRBV11-2 and TRBJ2-7; D not certain. Germline V gene data show CDR1 as SGHAT and CDR2 as FQNNGV. The V end was cut by 5 bases, the J end by 2 bases, with 16 bases between. The CDR3 has 15 amino acids. The CDR3 spells CASSPDAFATYEQYF. The DNA for the CDR3 is TGTGCCAGCAGCCCCGACGCATTTGCGACCTACGAGCAGTACTTC. Based on the CDR3 plus reference TRBV11-2 and TRBJ2-7, the full variable domain is EAGVAQSPRYKIIEKRQSVAFWCNPISGHATLYWYQQILGQGPKLLIQFQNNGVVDDSQLPKDRFSAERLKGVDSTLKIQPAKLEDSAVYLCASSPDAFATYEQYFGPGTRLTVT.

The chain uses TRBV7-2 and TRBJ2-2; tentatively, D is TRBD2 (5 bases). V was clipped by 5 bases and J by 7 bases, with 20 bases between them. The germline gives CDR1 SGHTA, CDR2 FQGNSA. The CDR3 contains 16 residues. CDR3 amino acids: CASSRSGVSVGGELFF. DNA of the CDR3: TGTGCCAGCAGCCGTTCGGGCGTTAGCGTGGGCGGGGAGCTGTTTTTT.

V gene TRBV4-2 combines with J gene TRBJ2-3; possibly TRBD1 for D (5 bases). The V end lost 8 bases, the J end lost 0 bases, and 18 bases lay between the germline ends. Germline CDR1 reads LGHNA; CDR2 reads YNFKEQ. CDR3 size: 16 residues. This CDR3 is CASGPRGVSSTDTQYF. For the CDR3, the DNA is TGTGCCAGCGGCCCAAGGGGCGTCTCTAGCACAGATACGCAGTATTTT.

As concerns this clone: The sample holds other DNA sequences that translate to the same CDR3. The V gene is TRBV30, the J gene TRBJ1-5; D gene ambiguous. This CDR3 has 12 residues. Germline V gives CDR1 GTSNPN, CDR2 SVGIG (reference sequence). V lost 1 base and J 9 bases, leaving 10 bases between the germline ends. The CDR3 DNA sequence: TGTGCCTGGAGTGCCCCGGGTGGGCCCCAGCATTTT. This translates into CAWSAPGGPQHF. Variable domain in full (rest from reference TRBV30 and TRBJ1-5): SQTIHQWPATLVQPVGSPLSLECTVEGTSNPNLYWYRQAAGRGLQLLFYSVGIGQISSEVPQNLSASRPQDRQFILSSKKLLLSDSGFYLCAWSAPGGPQHFGDGTRLSIL.

This chain links TRBV10-2 with TRBJ1-6, with D tentatively TRBD1 (6 bases). Trimming took off 8 bases at V and 9 bases at J, with 11 bases between the two ends. CDR3 length equals 12 residues. The germline CDR1 and CDR2 sequences are WSHSY and SAAADI. CDR3 sequence (DNA): TGCGCCAGCGCCCAACAGGGTTCACCCCTCCACTTT. Translating it yields CASAQQGSPLHF.

This chain links TRBV19 with TRBJ2-6, with TRBD1 matching over 9 bases. This CDR3 contains 18 residues. After removal of 3 bases from V and 2 bases from J, the junction contained 8 bases not matched to a gene. Germline CDR1 reads LNHDA; CDR2 reads SQIVND (reference sequence). The CDR3: CASSMAGTGSTGANVLTF. The CDR3 nucleotides read TGTGCCAGTAGTATGGCCGGGACAGGGTCGACTGGGGCCAACGTCCTGACTTTC.

The rearrangement uses TRBV30 and TRBJ2-7; D perhaps matches TRBD2 (6 bases). The length of the CDR3 is 14 residues. Looked up from germline, CDR1 is GTSNPN and CDR2 is SVGIG (reference sequence). V gave up 0 bases and J gave up 3 bases, with 12 bases separating them. CDR3 sequence: CAWSVGGQNYEQYF. CDR3 coding DNA: TGTGCCTGGAGTGTGGGAGGACAAAACTACGAGCAGTACTTC.

V and J are TRBV28 and TRBJ1-6; weak D call: TRBD1 (6 bases). The CDR3 is 15 amino acids. The V and J ends lost 6 bases and 6 bases respectively, with 15 bases between them. Germline V gene sequence: CDR1 MDHEN, CDR2 SYDVKM. The CDR3 loop reads CASRSRRGPNSPLHF. For the CDR3, the DNA is TGTGCCAGCAGAAGTCGCAGGGGCCCTAATTCACCCCTCCACTTT.

The chain combines TRBV30 with TRBJ2-5; 8 nucleotides match TRBD1. Germline CDR1 reads GTSNPN; CDR2 reads SVGIG (reference sequence). Trimming at V came to 4 bases and at J to 5 bases, leaving 9 bases not matched to a gene. The CDR3 consists of 14 residues. The CDR3 is CAWTTGGSWETQYF. For the CDR3, the DNA is TGTGCCTGGACTACAGGGGGTTCTTGGGAGACCCAGTACTTC.

The chain is built from TRBV9 and TRBJ2-5, with TRBD2 matching 11 bases. J gave up 3 bases and V 4 bases, and 5 bases lay outside the gene matches. The CDR3 has 15 amino acids. Germline CDR1 SGDLS, CDR2 YYNGEE. The CDR3: CASSSYSGGEETQYF. The CDR3, as DNA: TGTGCCAGCAGCTCCTATAGCGGGGGGGAAGAGACCCAGTACTTC.

V is TRBV5-1 and J is TRBJ2-1, with D possibly TRBD1 on 5 matching bases. This CDR3 spans 13 amino acids. The V and J ends lost 7 bases and 8 bases respectively, with 16 bases between them. From germline, CDR1 is SGHRS and CDR2 YFSETQ. CDR3: CASSQVRGDEQFF. DNA of the CDR3: TGCGCCAGCTCCCAAGTAAGGGGTGATGAGCAGTTCTTC. The full variable domain, completed using reference TRBV5-1 and TRBJ2-1, is KAGVTQTPRYLIKTRGQQVTLSCSPISGHRSVSWYQQTPGQGLQFLFEYFSETQRNKGNFPGRFSGRQFSNSRSEMNVSTLELGDSALYLCASSQVRGDEQFFGPGTRLTVL.

J is TRBJ2-3 and V is TRBV29-1, with a weak D call TRBD1 (6 bases). Trimming took off 6 bases at V and 0 bases at J, with 16 bases between the two ends. CDR1 is SQVTM and CDR2 is ANQGSEA in the germline V gene. This CDR3 is 15 amino acids long. The CDR3 DNA sequence: TGCAGCGTATCAAACAGGGTTACTAGCACAGATACGCAGTATTTT. Encoded protein: CSVSNRVTSTDTQYF.

This rearrangement joins TRBV5-1 to TRBJ1-3; D uncertain. The CDR3 is 16 residues long. Trimming stripped 5 bases from V and 0 bases from J, with 15 bases between. The germline CDR1 and CDR2 sequences are SGHRS and YFSETQ. This CDR3 is CASSYSARDSGNTIYF. CDR3 in DNA: TGCGCCAGCAGTTATTCCGCCCGGGACTCTGGAAACACCATATATTTT.

The chain has TRBV9 and TRBJ1-2; D is possibly TRBD1 (5 bases). Germline CDR1 reads SGDLS; CDR2 reads YYNGEE. This CDR3 has 15 amino acids. V lost 4 bases and J 2 bases, leaving 15 bases between the germline ends. CDR3 in DNA: TGTGCCAGCAGCAAAAAGGGGACGGGAAACTATGGCTACACCTTC. Translation: CASSKKGTGNYGYTF.

The chain uses TRBV2 and TRBJ2-4, with 9 bases aligning to TRBD2. Trimming at V came to 6 bases and at J to 6 bases, leaving 9 bases not matched to a gene. CDR1 and CDR2 from the germline V gene are SNHLY and FYNNEI. The CDR3 loop spans 15 amino acids. This CDR3 reads CASREDSLAGNIQYF. Here the CDR3 DNA reads TGTGCCAGCAGGGAGGATTCACTAGCGGGAAACATTCAGTACTTC.

This clone was observed a single time. The chain is built from TRBV28 and TRBJ1-1; D is undetermined. CDR1 is MDHEN, CDR2 SYDVKM, per germline. There are 13 residues in the CDR3. The V end was cut by 6 bases, the J end by 1 base, with 9 bases between. The chain's CDR3 is CASRPGRNTEAFF. In nucleotides, the CDR3 is TGTGCCAGCAGACCCGGACGGAACACTGAAGCTTTCTTT. The complete variable domain, with remaining parts taken from reference TRBV28 and TRBJ1-1, reads DVKVTQSSRYLVKRTGEKVFLECVQDMDHENMFWYRQDPGLGLRLIYFSYDVKMKEKGDIPEGYSVSREKKERFSLILESASTNQTSMYLCASRPGRNTEAFFGQGTRLTVV.

The chain uses TRBV2 and TRBJ2-3, with D perhaps assigned TRBD1 or TRBD2 (5 bases each). V shed 7 bases and J shed 2 bases, with 13 bases lying between them. Germline V gives CDR1 SNHLY, CDR2 FYNNEI. This CDR3 contains 14 residues. The CDR3 region has the DNA TGTGCCAGCACCCAGGGACGGTACACAGATACGCAGTATTTT. Its protein is CASTQGRYTDTQYF.

Points on this clone: Within the sample, other DNA sequences also encode this same CDR3. The V call is TRBV29-1, the J call TRBJ1-1; D call uncertain. Germline CDR1 reads SQVTM; CDR2 reads ANQGSEA. The CDR3 is made up of 13 amino acids. Trimming shortened V by 6 bases and J by 0 bases, and 11 bases separated the two germline ends. The CDR3 DNA reads as TGCAGCGTCTCTGGACGGATGAACACTGAAGCTTTCTTT. Its translation is CSVSGRMNTEAFF. Full variable domain (missing parts from reference TRBV29-1 and TRBJ1-1): SAVISQKPSRDICQRGTSLTIQCQVDSQVTMMFWYRQQPGQSLTLIATANQGSEATYESGFVIDKFPISRPNLTFSTLTVSNMSPEDSSIYLCSVSGRMNTEAFFGQGTRLTVV.